This TCR beta chain was sequenced for a study of blood T cell repertoires in COVID-19. In this sample, this clone turned up once. As handled by the study authors: Reference gene primer amplification gave estimated nucleated cell counts. Repertoires were generated with immunoSEQ multiplex PCR, while TCRdb's copy carries only in-frame clones and drops some. Clonal size and the V and J genes are those of that table, whereas D and trimming came from the DNA. Of 270,000 or so clones listed, about 80% were seen once; the top ten hold approximately 9%. J lost 6 bases, V lost 5 bases, and 13 bases had no gene match. CDR3 length: 15 amino acids. Germline values: CDR1 MDHEN, CDR2 SYDVKM.

The V and J genes are TRBV28 and TRBJ2-7, with 7 positions matching TRBD1. The material sequenced was peripheral blood. The sequence came from a woman in her fifties or sixties who had recovered from COVID-19. CDR3 in DNA: TGTGCCAGCAGTACCGGCGACAGGGCAAATGTCGAGCAGTACTTC. Encoded protein: CASSTGDRANVEQYF.